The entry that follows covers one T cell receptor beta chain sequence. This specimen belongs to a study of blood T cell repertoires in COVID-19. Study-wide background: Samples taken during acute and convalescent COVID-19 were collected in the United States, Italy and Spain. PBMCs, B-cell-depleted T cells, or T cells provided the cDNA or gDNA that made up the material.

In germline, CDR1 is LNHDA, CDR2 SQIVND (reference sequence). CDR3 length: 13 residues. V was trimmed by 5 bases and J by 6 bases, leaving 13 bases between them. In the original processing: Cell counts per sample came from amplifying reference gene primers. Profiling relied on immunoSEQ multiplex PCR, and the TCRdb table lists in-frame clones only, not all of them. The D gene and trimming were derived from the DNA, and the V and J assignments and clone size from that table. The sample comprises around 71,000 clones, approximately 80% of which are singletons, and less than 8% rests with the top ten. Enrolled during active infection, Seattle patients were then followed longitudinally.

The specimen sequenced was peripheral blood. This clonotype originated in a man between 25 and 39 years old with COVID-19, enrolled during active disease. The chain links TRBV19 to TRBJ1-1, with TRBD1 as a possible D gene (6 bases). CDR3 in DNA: TGTGCCAGTAGTCGGAAGCAGGGGCCTGAAGCTTTCTTT. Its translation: CASSRKQGPEAFF.